This T cell receptor (beta chain) comes out of a study of beta chain features in type 1 diabetes. General study results and limits: Moderate yet significant TCRB CDR3 shortening was seen in Type 1 diabetes patients in all four CD4+ subsets.

Every isolated RNA sample was fully reverse transcribed, so sequencing captured expressed TCRB transcripts. Data came from immunoSEQ multiplex PCR; TCRdb stores just in-frame clones and leaves some out. In the table there are 600,000 or so clones, roughly 12% of which are singletons. Regarding this clone: The antigen remains unidentified.

The germline CDR1 and CDR2 sequences are MNHEY and SMNVEV (reference sequence). V was shortened by 2 bases and J by 0 bases, with 10 bases between the two germline ends. This CDR3 region has 15 residues. Sequences were obtained from naive CD4+ T cells from blood. This chain links TRBV27 with TRBJ1-1; D might be TRBD1 (6 bases). This receptor was obtained from a man younger than 40 with type 1 diabetes. This CDR3 reads CASSLLTGLNTEAFF. The CDR3 DNA follows: TGTGCCAGCAGTTTACTGACAGGCCTGAACACTGAAGCTTTCTTT.